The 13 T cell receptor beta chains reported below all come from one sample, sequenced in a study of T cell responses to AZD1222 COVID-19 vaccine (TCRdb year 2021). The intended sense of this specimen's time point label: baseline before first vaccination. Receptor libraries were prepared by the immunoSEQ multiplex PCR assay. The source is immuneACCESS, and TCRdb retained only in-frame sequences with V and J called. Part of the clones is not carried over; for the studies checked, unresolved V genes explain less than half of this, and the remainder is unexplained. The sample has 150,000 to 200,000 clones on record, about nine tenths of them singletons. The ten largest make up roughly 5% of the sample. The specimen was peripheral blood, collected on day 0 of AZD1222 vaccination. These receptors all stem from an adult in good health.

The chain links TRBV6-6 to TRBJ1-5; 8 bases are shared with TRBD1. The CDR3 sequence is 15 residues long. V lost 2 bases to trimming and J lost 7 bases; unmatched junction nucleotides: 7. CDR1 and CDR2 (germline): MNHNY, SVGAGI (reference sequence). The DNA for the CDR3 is TGTGCCAGCAGTTACGGCAGGGGGCTCGGACAGCCCCAGCATTTT. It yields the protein CASSYGRGLGQPQHF.

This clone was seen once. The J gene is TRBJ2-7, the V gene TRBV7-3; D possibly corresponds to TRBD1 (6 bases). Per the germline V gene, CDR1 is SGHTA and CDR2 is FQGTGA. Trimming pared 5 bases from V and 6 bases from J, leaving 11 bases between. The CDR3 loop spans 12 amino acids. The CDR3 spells CASSQGRTEQYF. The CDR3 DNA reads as TGTGCCAGCAGCCAGGGGCGGACCGAGCAGTACTTC.

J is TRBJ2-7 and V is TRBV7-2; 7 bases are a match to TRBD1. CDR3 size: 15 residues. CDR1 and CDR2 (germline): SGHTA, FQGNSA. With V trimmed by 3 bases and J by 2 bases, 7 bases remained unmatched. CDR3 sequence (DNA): TGTGCCAGCAGCTTCGACAGGGTTGCTGCCTACGAGCAGTACTTC. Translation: CASSFDRVAAYEQYF.

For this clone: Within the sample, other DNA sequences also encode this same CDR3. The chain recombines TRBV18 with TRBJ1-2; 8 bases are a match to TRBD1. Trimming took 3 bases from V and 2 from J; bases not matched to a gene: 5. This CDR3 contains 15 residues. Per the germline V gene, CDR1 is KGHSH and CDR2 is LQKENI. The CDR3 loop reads CASSPGQGANYGYTF. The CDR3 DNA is TGTGCCAGCTCACCTGGGCAGGGGGCCAACTATGGCTACACCTTC.

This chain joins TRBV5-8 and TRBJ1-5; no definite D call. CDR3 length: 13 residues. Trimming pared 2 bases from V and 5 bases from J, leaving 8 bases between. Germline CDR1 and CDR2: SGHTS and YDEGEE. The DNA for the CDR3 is TGTGCCAGCAGCTTAGGTTTGGATCAGCCCCAGCATTTT. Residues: CASSLGLDQPQHF.

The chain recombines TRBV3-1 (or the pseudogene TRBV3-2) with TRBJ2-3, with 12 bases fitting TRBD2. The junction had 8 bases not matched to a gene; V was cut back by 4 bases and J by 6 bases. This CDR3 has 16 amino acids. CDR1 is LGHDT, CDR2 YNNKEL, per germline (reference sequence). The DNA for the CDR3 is TGTGCCAGCAGCCCTCTAGCGGGGGGGGCTGGGGATACGCAGTATTTT. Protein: CASSPLAGGAGDTQYF.

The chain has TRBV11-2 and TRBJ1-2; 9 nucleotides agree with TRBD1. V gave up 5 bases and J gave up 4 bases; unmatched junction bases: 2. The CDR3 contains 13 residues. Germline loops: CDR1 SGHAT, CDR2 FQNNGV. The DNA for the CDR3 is TGTGCCAGCAGCACAGGGGGCATCTATGGCTACACCTTC. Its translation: CASSTGGIYGYTF.

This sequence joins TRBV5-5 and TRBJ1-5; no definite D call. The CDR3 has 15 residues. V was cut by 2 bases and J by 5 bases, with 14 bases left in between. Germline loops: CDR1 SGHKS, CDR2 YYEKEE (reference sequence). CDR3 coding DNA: TGTGCCAGCAGCTTCAGTTGGGGAGATGATCAGCCCCAGCATTTT. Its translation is CASSFSWGDDQPQHF. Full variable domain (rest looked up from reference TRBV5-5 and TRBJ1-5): DAGVTQSPTHLIKTRGQQVTLRCSPISGHKSVSWYQQVLGQGPQFIFQYYEKEERGRGNFPDRFSARQFPNYSSELNVNALLLGDSALYLCASSFSWGDDQPQHFGDGTRLSIL.

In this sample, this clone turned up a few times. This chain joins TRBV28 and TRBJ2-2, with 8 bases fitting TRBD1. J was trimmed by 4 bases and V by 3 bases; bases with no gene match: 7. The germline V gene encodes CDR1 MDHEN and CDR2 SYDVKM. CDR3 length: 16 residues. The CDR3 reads CASSFGRGLVTGELFF. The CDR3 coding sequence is TGTGCCAGCAGTTTCGGCAGGGGGCTGGTCACCGGGGAGCTGTTTTTT.

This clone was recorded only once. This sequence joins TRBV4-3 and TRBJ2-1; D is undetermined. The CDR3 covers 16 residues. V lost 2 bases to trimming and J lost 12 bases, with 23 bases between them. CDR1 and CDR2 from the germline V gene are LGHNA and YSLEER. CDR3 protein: CASSQTPQVYNEWQFF. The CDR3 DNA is TGCGCCAGCAGCCAAACGCCGCAAGTCTACAATGAGTGGCAGTTCTTC.

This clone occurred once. This CDR3 is CATSSLGGNTIYF. The CDR3 nucleotides read TGTGCCACCTCCTCATTGGGGGGAAACACCATATATTTT. J is TRBJ1-3 and V is TRBV7-2; no definite D call. From germline, CDR1 is SGHTA and CDR2 FQGNSA. V was pared by 10 bases and J by 4 bases, with 14 bases between. There are 13 residues in the CDR3.

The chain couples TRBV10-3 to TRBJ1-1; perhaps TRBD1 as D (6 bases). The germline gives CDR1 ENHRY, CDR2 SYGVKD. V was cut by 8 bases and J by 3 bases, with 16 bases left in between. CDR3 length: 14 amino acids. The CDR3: CAIAREGGDTEAFF. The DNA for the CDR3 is TGTGCCATCGCACGAGAGGGGGGGGACACTGAAGCTTTCTTT.

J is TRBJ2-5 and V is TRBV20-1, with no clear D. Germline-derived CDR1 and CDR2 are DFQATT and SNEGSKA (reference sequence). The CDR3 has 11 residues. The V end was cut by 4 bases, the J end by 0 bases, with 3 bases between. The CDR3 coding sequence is TGCAGTGCTAACTACCAAGAGACCCAGTACTTC. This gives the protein CSANYQETQYF.